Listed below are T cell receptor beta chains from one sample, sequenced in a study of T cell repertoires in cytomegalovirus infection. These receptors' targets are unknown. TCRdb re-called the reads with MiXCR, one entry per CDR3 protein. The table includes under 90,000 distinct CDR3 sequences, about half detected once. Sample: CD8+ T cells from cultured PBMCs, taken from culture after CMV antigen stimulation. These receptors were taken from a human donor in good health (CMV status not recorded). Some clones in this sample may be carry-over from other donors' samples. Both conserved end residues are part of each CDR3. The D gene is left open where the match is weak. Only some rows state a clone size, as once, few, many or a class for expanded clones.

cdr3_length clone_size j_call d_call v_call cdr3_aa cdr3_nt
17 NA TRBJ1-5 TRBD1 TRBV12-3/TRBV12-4 CASSPGWGQGIRQPQHF TGTGCCAGCAGTCCCGGGTGGGGACAGGGTATCCGTCAGCCCCAGCATTTT
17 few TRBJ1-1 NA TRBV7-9 CASSASDRGRLNTEAFF TGTGCCAGCAGCGCCTCTGACCGGGGCAGATTGAACACTGAAGCTTTCTTT
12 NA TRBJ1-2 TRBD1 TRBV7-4 CASRGTGPGYTF TGTGCCAGCAGAGGGACAGGGCCTGGCTACACCTTC
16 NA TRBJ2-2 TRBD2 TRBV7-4 CASSSGLAGGTGELFF TGTGCCAGCAGCTCTGGACTAGCGGGGGGGACCGGGGAGCTGTTTTTT
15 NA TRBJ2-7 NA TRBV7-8 CASAHSVPGSYEQYF TGTGCCAGCGCTCATTCTGTTCCCGGCTCCTACGAGCAGTACTTC
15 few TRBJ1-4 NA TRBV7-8 CASSYEDTLDEKLFF TGTGCCAGCAGCTACGAGGATACTCTGGACGAAAAACTGTTTTTT
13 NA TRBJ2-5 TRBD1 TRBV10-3 CAISTGVEETQYF TGTGCCATCTCGACAGGGGTCGAAGAGACCCAGTACTTC
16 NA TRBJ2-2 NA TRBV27 CASSLTAGPNTGELFF TGTGCCAGCAGCCTAACCGCGGGGCCAAACACCGGGGAGCTGTTTTTT
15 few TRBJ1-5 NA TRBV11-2 CASSFGRGGNQPQHF TGTGCCAGCAGCTTTGGCCGAGGGGGGAATCAGCCCCAGCATTTT
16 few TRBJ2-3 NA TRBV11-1 CASSFSPTLSTDTQYF TGTGCCAGCAGCTTTTCACCGACGCTAAGCACAGATACGCAGTATTTT
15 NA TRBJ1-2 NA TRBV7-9 CASTLPGAGPRGYTF TGTGCCAGCACCCTGCCCGGGGCAGGCCCCCGAGGCTACACCTTC
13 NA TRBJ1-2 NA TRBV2 CASSYSESLGYTF TGTGCCAGCAGTTACTCAGAATCTCTTGGCTACACCTTC
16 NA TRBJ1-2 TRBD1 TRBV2 CASSEGTGRVWYGYTF TGTGCCAGCAGTGAGGGGACAGGGAGGGTATGGTATGGCTACACCTTC
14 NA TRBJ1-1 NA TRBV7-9 CASSLVQGDTEAFF TGTGCCAGCAGCTTAGTACAGGGCGACACTGAAGCTTTCTTT
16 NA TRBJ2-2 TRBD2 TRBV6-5 CASSSLAGANTGELFF TGTGCCAGCAGTTCTCTAGCGGGGGCTAACACCGGGGAGCTGTTTTTT
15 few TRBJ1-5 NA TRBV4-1 CASSQVVGNNQPQHF TGCGCCAGCAGCCAAGTCGTAGGGAACAATCAGCCCCAGCATTTT
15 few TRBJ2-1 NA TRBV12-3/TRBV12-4 CASSLGQWRGSEQFF TGTGCCAGCAGTTTGGGGCAGTGGAGGGGCAGTGAGCAGTTCTTC
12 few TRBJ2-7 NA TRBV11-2 CASSLVVSEQYF TGTGCCAGCAGCTTAGTAGTGAGCGAGCAGTACTTC
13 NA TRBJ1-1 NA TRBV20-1 CSAMGRWDTEAFF TGCAGTGCTATGGGACGATGGGACACTGAAGCTTTCTTT
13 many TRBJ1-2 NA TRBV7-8 CASSFSQGGDLTF TGTGCCAGCAGCTTTTCGCAGGGAGGAGATCTTACCTTC
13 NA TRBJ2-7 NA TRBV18 CASSPSDSYEQYF TGTGCCAGCTCACCATCGGACTCCTACGAGCAGTACTTC
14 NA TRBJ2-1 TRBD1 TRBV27 CASSLGTGNNEQFF TGTGCCAGCAGTTTAGGGACAGGTAACAATGAGCAGTTCTTC
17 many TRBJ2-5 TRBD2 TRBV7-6 CASSLESGLAGQETQYF TGTGCCAGCAGCTTAGAATCGGGACTAGCGGGGCAAGAGACCCAGTACTTC
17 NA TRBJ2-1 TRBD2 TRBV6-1 CASSEAGQRDYYNEQFF TGTGCCAGCAGTGAAGCGGGCCAGCGGGACTACTACAATGAGCAGTTCTTC
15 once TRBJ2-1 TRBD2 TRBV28 CASRLLAASYNEQFF TGTGCCAGCAGGCTACTAGCGGCCTCCTACAATGAGCAGTTCTTC
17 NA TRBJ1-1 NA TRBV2 CASSENRASPGNTEAFF TGTGCCAGCAGTGAAAACAGGGCCTCACCGGGGAACACTGAAGCTTTCTTT
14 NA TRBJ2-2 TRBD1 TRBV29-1 CSAAGQVNTGELFF TGCAGCGCTGCGGGACAGGTTAACACCGGGGAGCTGTTTTTT
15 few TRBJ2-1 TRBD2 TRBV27 CASTEREGLINEQFF TGTGCCAGCACCGAGCGGGAGGGCCTTATCAATGAGCAGTTCTTC
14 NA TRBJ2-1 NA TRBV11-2 CASSLVRGGNEQFF TGTGCCAGCAGCTTAGTCCGGGGCGGGAATGAGCAGTTCTTC
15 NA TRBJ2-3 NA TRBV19 CASSTLFGGPDTQYF TGTGCCAGTAGTACCCTCTTCGGGGGGCCAGATACGCAGTATTTT